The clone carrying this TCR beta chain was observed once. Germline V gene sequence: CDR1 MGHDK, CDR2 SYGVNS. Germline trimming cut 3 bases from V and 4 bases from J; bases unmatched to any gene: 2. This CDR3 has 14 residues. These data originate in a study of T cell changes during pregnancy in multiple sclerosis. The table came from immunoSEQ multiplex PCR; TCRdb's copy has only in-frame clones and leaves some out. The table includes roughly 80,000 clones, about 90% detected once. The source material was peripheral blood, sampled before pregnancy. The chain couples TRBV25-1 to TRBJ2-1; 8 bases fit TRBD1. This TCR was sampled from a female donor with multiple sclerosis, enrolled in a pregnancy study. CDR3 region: CASSDDRGYNEQFF. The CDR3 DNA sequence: TGTGCCAGCAGTGACGACAGGGGTTACAATGAGCAGTTCTTC.